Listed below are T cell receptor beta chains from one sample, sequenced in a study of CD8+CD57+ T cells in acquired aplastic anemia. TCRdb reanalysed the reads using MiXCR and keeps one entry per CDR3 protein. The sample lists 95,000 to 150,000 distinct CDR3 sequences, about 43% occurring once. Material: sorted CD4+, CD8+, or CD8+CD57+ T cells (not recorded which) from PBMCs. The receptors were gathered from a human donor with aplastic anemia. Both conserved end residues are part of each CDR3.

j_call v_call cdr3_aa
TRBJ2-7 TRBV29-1 CSVSLMLREQYF
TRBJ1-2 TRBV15 CATSKTGETLGYTF
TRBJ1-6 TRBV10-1 CASSEWGEPLHF
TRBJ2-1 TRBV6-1 CASSERRASYNEQFF
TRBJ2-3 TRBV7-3 CASSLDRATDTQYF
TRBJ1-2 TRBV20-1 CSAPSVRTGSTF
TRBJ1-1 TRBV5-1 CASSVQGIGRNEAFF
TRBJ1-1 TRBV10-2 CASRATVNTEAFF
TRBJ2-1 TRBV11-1 CASSLDLSMGSNEQFF
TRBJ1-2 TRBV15 CATSSLQGEGYTF
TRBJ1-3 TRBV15 CATSRGPGDTGNTIYF
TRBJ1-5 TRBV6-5 CASTNWEGSNQPQHF
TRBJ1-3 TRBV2 CASSERGASGNTIYF
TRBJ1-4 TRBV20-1 CSATGGRDEKLFF
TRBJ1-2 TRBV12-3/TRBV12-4 CASVWGGAPFGYTF
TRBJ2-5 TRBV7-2 CASKRTGRRETQYF
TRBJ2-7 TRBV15 CATSPDRGAYEQYF
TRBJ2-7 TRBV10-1 CASSERGWGTSASYEQYF
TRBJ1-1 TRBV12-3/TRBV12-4 CASSLARRGTEAFF
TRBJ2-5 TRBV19 CASSMDRGQETQYF
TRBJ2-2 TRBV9 CASSVGQTNTGELFF
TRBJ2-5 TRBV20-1 CSARSLAGALQETQYF
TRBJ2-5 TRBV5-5 CASSVALNQETQYF
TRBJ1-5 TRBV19 CASSSGTGANQPQHF
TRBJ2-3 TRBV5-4 CASRGWTEDTQYF
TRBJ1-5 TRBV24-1 CATSDFGGQPQHF